The entry that follows covers one T cell receptor beta chain sequence. This clonotype was observed a few times. It has no known antigen specificity. No per-base quality is available; no much larger clone lies one base away. The time point label of this sample denotes: day 60 (about 2 months) after transplantation. The label giving this sample's treatment or condition can be read as: allogeneic hematopoietic cell transplantation with graft depleted of TCRalphabeta T cells and CD19 B cells. The children who served as transplant recipients had been given grafts of TCRalphabeta/CD19-depleted allogeneic hematopoietic cells. V was cut back by 0 bases and J by 10 bases, leaving a gap of 16 bases between them. Including cysteine and phenylalanine, the CDR3 has 15 amino acids. The kept DNA is CDR3 alone, 45 bases in frame from the first base. From the germline V gene, CDR1 is LGHNA and CDR2 is YSLEER. The method behind the library was PCR. The instrument was an Illumina HiSeq 2500. TCR libraries were prepared with molecular barcoding, using unique molecular identifiers to normalize TCRbeta repertoire quantification. The public sequencing data were trimmed at Q25 with fastp and processed into clonotypes with MiXCR by TCRdb, which kept only in-frame beta chains. When rows share a CDR3 protein, they turn into one entry using the most common DNA and genes. The sample table lists roughly 30,000 distinct CDR3 sequences, roughly 6.7% of them with a count of one. 25% to 30% of the sample rests with the top ten.

This sample was taken from a study of T-cell reconstitution after alpha-beta-depleted transplantation in children (dated by TCRdb to 2016 to 2017). With regard to the full study: T-cell immune reconstitution after TCRalphabeta/CD19-depleted allogeneic hematopoietic cell transplantation in children was quantitatively tracked in the study by means of TCR repertoire profiling.

The investigation overall reported the following: The frequencies of hyperexpanded clones fell over the following months, and after one year, T-cell counts and TCRbeta diversity were mostly attributed to newly produced T cells. The apparently early alphabetaT-cell count recovery about two months after transplant was reportedly dependent on only several hundred rapidly expanded clones derived from non-depleted graft cells. In some patients, the high TCRbeta diversity seen at day 60 was put down to recipient T cells and intrathymic progenitors that had survived conditioning.

Specimen: peripheral blood, collected 60 days after TCRalphabeta/CD19-depleted stem cell transplant. The clonotype originates from a child under two years old who had a stem cell transplant for acute myeloid leukemia, so the T cells may come from the graft donor. The chain employs TRBV4-3 and TRBJ2-1; the D segment could be TRBD2, given 7 matching bases. The CDR3 corresponds to CASSQDRGGAREQFF. The DNA sequence is as follows: TGCGCCAGCAGCCAAGATAGGGGGGGGGCTCGGGAGCAGTTCTTC.